This T cell receptor beta chain derives from a study of blood T cell repertoires in COVID-19. Overall study: COVID-19 samples, acute and convalescent, were from the United States, Italy and Spain. PBMCs, B-cell-depleted T cells, or T cells were the source of the cDNA or gDNA that made up the material.

This CDR3 has 13 residues. In germline, CDR1 is LGHNT, CDR2 FRNRAP. J was trimmed by 4 bases and V by 6 bases; bases with no gene match: 3. Patients at the Seattle site were enrolled during active infection and followed longitudinally. Authors' methods: Reference gene primer amplification yielded estimated nucleated cell counts. Generated by immunoSEQ multiplex PCR, the TCRdb table keeps only in-frame clones and is missing some. V and J calls and clone size are given by that table; D and trimming were obtained from the DNA. The sample contains a few hundred thousand clones, about 80% of which appear only once.

The chain uses TRBV12-5 and TRBJ2-5; TRBD1 aligns across 9 bases. Sequenced input: peripheral blood. This sequence originates from a person aged 65 to 79 with COVID-19, enrolled during active disease. The DNA of the CDR3 is TGTGCTAGTGGGCCGACAGGGGGAGAGACCCAGTACTTC. It yields the protein CASGPTGGETQYF.